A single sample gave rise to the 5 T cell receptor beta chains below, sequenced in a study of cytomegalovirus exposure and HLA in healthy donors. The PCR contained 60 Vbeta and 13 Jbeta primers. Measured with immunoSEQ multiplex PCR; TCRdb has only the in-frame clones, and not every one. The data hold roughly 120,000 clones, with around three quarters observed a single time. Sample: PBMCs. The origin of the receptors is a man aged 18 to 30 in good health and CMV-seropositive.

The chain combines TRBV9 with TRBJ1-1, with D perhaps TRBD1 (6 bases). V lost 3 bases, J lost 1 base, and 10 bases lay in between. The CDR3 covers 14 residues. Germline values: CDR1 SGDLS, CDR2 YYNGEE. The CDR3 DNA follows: TGTGCCAGCAGCGGCGGACAGCGGAACACTGAAGCTTTCTTT. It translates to CASSGGQRNTEAFF.

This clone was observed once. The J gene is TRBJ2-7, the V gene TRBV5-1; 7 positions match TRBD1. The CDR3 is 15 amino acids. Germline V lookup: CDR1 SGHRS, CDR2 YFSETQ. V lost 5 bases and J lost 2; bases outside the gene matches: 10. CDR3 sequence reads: CASSVSGGSTYEQYF. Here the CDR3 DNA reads TGCGCCAGCAGTGTATCAGGGGGTTCAACCTACGAGCAGTACTTC.

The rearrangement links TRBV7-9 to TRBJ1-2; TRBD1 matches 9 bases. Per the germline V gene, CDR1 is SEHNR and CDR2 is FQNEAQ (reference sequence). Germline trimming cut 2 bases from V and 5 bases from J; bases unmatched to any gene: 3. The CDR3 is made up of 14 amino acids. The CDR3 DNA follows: TGTGCCAGCAGCTTAAGCGGGACAGGGTATGGCTACACCTTC. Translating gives CASSLSGTGYGYTF.

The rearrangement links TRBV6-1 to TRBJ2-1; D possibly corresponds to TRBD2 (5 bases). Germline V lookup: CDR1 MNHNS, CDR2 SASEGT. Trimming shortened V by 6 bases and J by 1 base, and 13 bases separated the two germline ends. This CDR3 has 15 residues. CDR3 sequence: CASRPTRGSYNEQFF. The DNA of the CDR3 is TGTGCCAGCAGGCCGACTCGGGGATCCTACAATGAGCAGTTCTTC.

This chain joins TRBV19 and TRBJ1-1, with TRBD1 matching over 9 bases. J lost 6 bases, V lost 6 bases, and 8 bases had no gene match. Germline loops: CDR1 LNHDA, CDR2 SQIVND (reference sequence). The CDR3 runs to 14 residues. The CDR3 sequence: CASRQDRGSAEAFF. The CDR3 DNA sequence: TGTGCCAGTAGACAGGACAGGGGTTCGGCTGAAGCTTTCTTT.